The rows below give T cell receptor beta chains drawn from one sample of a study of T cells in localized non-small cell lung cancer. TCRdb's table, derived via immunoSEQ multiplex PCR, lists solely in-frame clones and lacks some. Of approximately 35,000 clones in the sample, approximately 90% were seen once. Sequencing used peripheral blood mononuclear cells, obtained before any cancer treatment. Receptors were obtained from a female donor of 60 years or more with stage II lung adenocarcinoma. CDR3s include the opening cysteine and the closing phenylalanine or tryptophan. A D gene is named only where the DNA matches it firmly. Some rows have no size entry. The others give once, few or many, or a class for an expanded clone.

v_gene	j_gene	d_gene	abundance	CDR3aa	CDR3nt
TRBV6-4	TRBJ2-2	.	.	CASSGRAGNTGELFF	TGTGCCAGCAGTGGCCGGGCAGGGAACACCGGGGAGCTGTTTTTT
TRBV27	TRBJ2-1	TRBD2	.	CASSPGLAGALANEQFF	TGTGCCAGCAGTCCGGGACTAGCGGGGGCCCTGGCCAATGAGCAGTTCTTC
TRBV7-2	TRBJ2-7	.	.	CASSLTTGEQYF	TGTGCCAGCAGCTTGACCACGGGCGAGCAGTACTTC
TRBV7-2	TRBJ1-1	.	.	CASSLNPGNTEAFF	TGTGCCAGCAGCTTAAATCCGGGAAACACTGAAGCTTTCTTT
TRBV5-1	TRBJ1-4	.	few	CASSPSGPEKLFF	TGCGCCAGCAGCCCGAGCGGGCCCGAAAAACTGTTTTTT
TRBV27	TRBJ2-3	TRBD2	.	CASRRAGALDTQYF	TGTGCCAGCAGAAGAGCGGGAGCTTTGGATACGCAGTATTTT
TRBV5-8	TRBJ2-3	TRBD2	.	CASSSPGTRWGTDTQYF	TGTGCCAGCAGTTCGCCTGGGACTAGATGGGGCACAGATACGCAGTATTTT
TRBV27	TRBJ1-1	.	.	CASSPVALNTEAFF	TGTGCCAGCAGTCCTGTCGCGCTGAACACTGAAGCTTTCTTT
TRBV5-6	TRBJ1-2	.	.	CASTPGQGLYGYTF	TGTGCCAGCACCCCGGGGCAGGGACTATATGGCTACACCTTC
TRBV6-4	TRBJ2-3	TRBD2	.	CASSPIGTSGFYGDTQYF	TGTGCCAGCAGTCCCATCGGGACTAGCGGGTTCTATGGAGATACGCAGTATTTT
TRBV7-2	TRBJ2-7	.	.	CASSLGARERGEQYF	TGTGCCAGCAGCCTAGGGGCCAGGGAAAGGGGGGAGCAGTACTTC
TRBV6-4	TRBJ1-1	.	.	CASSVSLQGEAFF	TGTGCCAGCAGTGTCTCATTACAGGGTGAAGCTTTCTTT
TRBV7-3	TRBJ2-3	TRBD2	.	CASSSGTSFTDTQYF	TGTGCCAGCAGCTCCGGGACTAGCTTCACAGATACGCAGTATTTT
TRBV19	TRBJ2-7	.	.	CASSIDEGRADEQYF	TGTGCCAGTAGTATAGATGAGGGGCGTGCTGACGAGCAGTACTTC
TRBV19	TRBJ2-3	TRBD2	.	CASSLWGWGGKSPDTQYF	TGTGCCAGTAGCCTTTGGGGTTGGGGGGGGAAATCCCCAGATACGCAGTATTTT
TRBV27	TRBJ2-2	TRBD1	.	CASSLWHGTGGNGELFF	TGTGCCAGCAGTTTATGGCATGGGACAGGGGGTAACGGGGAGCTGTTTTTT
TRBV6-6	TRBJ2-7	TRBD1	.	CASSYNQGALREQYF	TGTGCCAGCAGTTACAACCAGGGGGCGCTGAGGGAGCAGTACTTC
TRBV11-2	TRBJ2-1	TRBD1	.	CASSSRTGQGEQFF	TGTGCCAGCAGCTCCCGGACAGGGCAAGGCGAGCAGTTCTTC
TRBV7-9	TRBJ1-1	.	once	CASSLTGNTEAFF	TGTGCCAGCAGCCTGACGGGGAACACTGAAGCTTTCTTT
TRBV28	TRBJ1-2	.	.	CASSTLNGYTF	TGTGCCAGCAGTACCCTGAATGGCTACACCTTC
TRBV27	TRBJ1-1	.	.	CASSLARRATAFF	TGTGCCAGCAGTTTAGCCCGCCGGGCTACAGCTTTCTTT
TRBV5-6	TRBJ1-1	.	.	CASSLVGVLWTEAFF	TGTGCCAGCAGCTTGGTAGGGGTGCTATGGACTGAAGCTTTCTTT
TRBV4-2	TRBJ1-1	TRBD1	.	CASSQEGRGLTEAFF	TGTGCCAGCAGCCAAGAGGGCAGGGGGCTCACTGAAGCTTTCTTT
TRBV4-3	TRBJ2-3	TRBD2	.	CASSPESSGGMDTQYF	TGCGCCAGCAGCCCAGAATCTAGCGGGGGAATGGATACGCAGTATTTT
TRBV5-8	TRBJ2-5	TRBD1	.	CASSRGQLQETQYF	TGTGCCAGCAGCCGGGGACAGCTACAAGAGACCCAGTACTTC
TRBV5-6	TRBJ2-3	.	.	CASSLTTGTDTQYF	TGTGCCAGCAGCTTGACGACAGGCACAGATACGCAGTATTTT
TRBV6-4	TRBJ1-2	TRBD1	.	CASSTVPGGGSQSYGYTF	TGTGCCAGCAGTACCGTCCCAGGGGGAGGCTCTCAAAGCTATGGCTACACCTTC
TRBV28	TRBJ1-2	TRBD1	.	CASLLDREYGYTF	TGTGCCTCGCTCCTGGACAGGGAATATGGCTACACCTTC